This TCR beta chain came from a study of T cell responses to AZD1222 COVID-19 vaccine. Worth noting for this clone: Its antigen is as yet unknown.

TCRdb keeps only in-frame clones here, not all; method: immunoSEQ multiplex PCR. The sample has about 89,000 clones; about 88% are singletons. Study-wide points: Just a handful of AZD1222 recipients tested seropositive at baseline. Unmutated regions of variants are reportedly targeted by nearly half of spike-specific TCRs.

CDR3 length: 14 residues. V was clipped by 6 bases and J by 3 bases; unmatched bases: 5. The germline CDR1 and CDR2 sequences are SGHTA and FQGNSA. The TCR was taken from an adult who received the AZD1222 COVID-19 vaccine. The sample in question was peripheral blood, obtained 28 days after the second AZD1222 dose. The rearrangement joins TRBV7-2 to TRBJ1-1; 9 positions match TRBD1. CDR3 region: CASRRTGVDTEAFF. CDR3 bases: TGTGCCAGCAGGAGGACAGGGGTGGACACTGAAGCTTTCTTT.